This TCR beta chain was sequenced during a study of regulatory T cells in long-lasting Graves disease. Study overall: A definition of persistent Graves' disease required over 5 years of antithyroid drugs plus positive TSH receptor antibodies.

The sample holds a few counts of this clonotype. The antigen is not known. Germline loops: CDR1 SGDLS, CDR2 YYNGEE. This CDR3 comprises 12 residues. The V end lost 0 bases, the J end lost 7 bases, and 7 bases lay between the germline ends. Regarding time point: persistent/refractory GD, antithyroid drugs over 5 years with positive TRAb. The TCR library was made from RNA that had been extracted from PBMCs in TRIzol. General study findings and limits: Only peripheral blood was studied, not thyroid tissue. Compared with new cases, persistent Graves' patients showed reduced TCR diversity.

Arm-PCR of CDR3 regions and iRepertoire HTBI primers were used to build TCR beta libraries. A single record per CDR3 protein comes from TCRdb applying MiXCR to the multiplex PCR reads. The sample consists of over 650,000 distinct CDR3 sequences, around 30% of them appearing once. The rearrangement joins TRBV9 to TRBJ1-2; D ambiguous. Sequenced here: peripheral blood mononuclear cells (PBMCs), sampled when the disease was refractory, from a patient treated with antithyroid drugs. The receptor was isolated from a female donor with Graves disease. DNA for the CDR3: TGTGCCAGCAGCGTAGATACGGGTGGCTACACCTTC. Translating it yields CASSVDTGGYTF.